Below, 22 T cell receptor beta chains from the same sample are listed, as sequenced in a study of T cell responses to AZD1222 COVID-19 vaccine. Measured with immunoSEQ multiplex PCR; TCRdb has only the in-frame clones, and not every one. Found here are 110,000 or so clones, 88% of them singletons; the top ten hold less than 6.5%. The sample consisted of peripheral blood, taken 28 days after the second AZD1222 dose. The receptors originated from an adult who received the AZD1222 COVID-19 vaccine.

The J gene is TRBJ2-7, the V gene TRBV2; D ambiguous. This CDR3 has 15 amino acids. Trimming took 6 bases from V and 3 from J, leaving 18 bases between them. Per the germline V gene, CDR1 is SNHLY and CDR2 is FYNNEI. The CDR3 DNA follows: TGTGCCAGCAGCCACGGCCGCCAGGACCTCTACGAGCAGTACTTC. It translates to CASSHGRQDLYEQYF. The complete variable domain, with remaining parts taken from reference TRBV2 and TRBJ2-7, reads EPEVTQTPSHQVTQMGQEVILRCVPISNHLYFYWYRQILGQKVEFLVSFYNNEISEKSEIFDDQFSVERPDGSNFTLKIRSTKLEDSAMYFCASSHGRQDLYEQYFGPGTRLTVT.

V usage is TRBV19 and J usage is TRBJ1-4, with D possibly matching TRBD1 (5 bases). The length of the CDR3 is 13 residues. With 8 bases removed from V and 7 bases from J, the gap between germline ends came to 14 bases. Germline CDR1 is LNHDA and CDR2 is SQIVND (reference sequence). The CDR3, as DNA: TGTGCCAGTGCAGGGTCCGTGCGTGAAAAACTGTTTTTT. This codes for CASAGSVREKLFF.

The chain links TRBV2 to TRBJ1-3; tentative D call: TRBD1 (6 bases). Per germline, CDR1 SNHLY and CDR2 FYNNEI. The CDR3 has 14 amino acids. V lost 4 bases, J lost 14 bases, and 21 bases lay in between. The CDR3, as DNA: TGTGCCAGCAGTGCCCAACGGGGGGCCCCCCGGTTATATTTT. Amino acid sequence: CASSAQRGAPRLYF. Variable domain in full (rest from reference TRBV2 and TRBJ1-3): EPEVTQTPSHQVTQMGQEVILRCVPISNHLYFYWYRQILGQKVEFLVSFYNNEISEKSEIFDDQFSVERPDGSNFTLKIRSTKLEDSAMYFCASSAQRGAPRLYFGEGSWLTVV.

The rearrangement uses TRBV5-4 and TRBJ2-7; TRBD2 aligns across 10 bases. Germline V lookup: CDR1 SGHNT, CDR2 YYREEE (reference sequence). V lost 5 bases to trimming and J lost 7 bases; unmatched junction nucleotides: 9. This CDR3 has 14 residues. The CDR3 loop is CASRLSGGAGEQYF. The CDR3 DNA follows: TGTGCCAGCAGGCTAAGCGGGGGGGCCGGAGAGCAGTACTTC.

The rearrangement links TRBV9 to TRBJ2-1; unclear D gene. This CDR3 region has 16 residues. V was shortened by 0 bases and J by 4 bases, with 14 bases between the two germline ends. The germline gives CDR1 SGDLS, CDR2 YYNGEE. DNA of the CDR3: TGTGCCAGCAGCGTAGACCCCACCGGTAGATACAATGAGCAGTTCTTC. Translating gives CASSVDPTGRYNEQFF.

As DNA, the CDR3 is TGTGCCAGCAGCTTAGTGGGGGCTACAAATCAGCCCCAGCATTTT. As protein: CASSLVGATNQPQHF. This chain uses TRBV7-2 with TRBJ1-5, with a possible D match to TRBD1 (6 bases). The CDR3 runs to 15 residues. Germline V gene data show CDR1 as SGHTA and CDR2 as FQGNSA. Trimming removed 1 base at V and 4 bases at J, with 11 bases between.

This chain's CDR3 is CASSDVGTDNTEAFF. Written as DNA, the CDR3 is TGCGCCAGCAGTGATGTAGGGACAGACAACACTGAAGCTTTCTTT. The chain couples TRBV10-2 to TRBJ1-1, with 7 bases aligning to TRBD1. The germline V gene has CDR1 WSHSY and CDR2 SAAADI. The V and J ends lost 3 bases and 2 bases, in that order; junction bases with no gene match: 6. The CDR3 loop spans 15 amino acids.

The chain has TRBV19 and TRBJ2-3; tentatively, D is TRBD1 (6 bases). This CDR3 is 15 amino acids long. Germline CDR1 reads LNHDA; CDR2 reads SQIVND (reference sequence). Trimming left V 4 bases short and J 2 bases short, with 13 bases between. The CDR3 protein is CASSTTWTATDTQYF. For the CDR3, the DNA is TGTGCCAGTAGTACGACTTGGACAGCCACAGATACGCAGTATTTT.

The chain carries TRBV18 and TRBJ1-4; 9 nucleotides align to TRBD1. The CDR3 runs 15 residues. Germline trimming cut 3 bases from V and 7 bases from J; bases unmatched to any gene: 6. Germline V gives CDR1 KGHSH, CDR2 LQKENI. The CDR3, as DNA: TGTGCCAGCTCACCCCGACAGGGGGATGTTGAAAAACTGTTTTTT. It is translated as CASSPRQGDVEKLFF.

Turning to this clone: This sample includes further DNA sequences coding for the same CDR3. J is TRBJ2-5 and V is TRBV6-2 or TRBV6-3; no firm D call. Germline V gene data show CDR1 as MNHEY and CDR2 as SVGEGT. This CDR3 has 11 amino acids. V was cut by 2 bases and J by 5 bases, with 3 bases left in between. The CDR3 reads CASSYGETQYF. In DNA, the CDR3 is TGTGCCAGCAGTTACGGGGAGACCCAGTACTTC.

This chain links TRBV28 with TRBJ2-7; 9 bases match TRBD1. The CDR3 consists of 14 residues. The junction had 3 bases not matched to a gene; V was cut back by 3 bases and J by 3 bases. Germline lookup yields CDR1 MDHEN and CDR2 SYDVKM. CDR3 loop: CASSFGDRDYEQYF. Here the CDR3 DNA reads TGTGCCAGCAGTTTCGGGGACAGGGACTACGAGCAGTACTTC.

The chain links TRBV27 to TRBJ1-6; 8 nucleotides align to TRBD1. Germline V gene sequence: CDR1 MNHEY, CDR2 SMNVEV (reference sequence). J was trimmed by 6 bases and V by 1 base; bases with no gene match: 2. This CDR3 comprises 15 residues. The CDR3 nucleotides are TGTGCCAGCAGTTTATTGGGACAGGCTAATTCACCCCTCCACTTT. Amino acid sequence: CASSLLGQANSPLHF.

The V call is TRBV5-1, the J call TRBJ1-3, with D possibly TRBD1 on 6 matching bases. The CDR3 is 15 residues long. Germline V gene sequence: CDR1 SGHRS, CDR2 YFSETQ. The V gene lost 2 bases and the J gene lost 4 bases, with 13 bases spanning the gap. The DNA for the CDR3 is TGCGCCAGCAGCTTCGGACAGTCTGCCGGAAACACCATATATTTT. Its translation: CASSFGQSAGNTIYF.

CDR3 DNA: TGTGCCAGCAGCTTAGAGGCGATCTCTGGGGCCAACGTCCTGACTTTC. Translation gives CASSLEAISGANVLTF. This chain connects TRBV7-9 to TRBJ2-6; D unresolved. This CDR3 is built from 16 residues. V was trimmed by 1 base and J by 0 bases, leaving 7 bases between them. Per germline, CDR1 SEHNR and CDR2 FQNEAQ (reference sequence). The full variable domain, rest sourced from reference TRBV7-9 and TRBJ2-6, is DTGVSQNPRHKITKRGQNVTFRCDPISEHNRLYWYRQTLGQGPEFLTYFQNEAQLEKSRLLSDRFSAERPKGSFSTLEIQRTEQGDSAMYLCASSLEAISGANVLTFGAGSRLTVL.

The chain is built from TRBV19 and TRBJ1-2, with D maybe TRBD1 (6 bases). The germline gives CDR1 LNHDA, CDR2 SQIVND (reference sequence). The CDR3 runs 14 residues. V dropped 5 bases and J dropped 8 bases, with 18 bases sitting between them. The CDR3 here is CASSAGYRVRGYTF. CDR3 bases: TGTGCCAGTAGTGCCGGCTACAGGGTACGGGGCTACACCTTC.

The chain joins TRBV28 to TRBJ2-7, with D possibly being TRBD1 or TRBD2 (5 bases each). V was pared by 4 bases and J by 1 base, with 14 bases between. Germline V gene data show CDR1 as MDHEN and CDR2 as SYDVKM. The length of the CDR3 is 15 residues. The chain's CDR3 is CASSSVLGVSYEQYF. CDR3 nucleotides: TGTGCCAGCAGTTCGGTCTTGGGGGTATCCTACGAGCAGTACTTC.

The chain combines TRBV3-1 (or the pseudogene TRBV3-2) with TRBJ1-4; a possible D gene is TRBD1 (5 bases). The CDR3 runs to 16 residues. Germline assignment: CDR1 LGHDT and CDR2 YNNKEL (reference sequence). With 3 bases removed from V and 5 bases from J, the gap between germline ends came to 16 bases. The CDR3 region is CASSQGGAQPNEKLFF. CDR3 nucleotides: TGTGCCAGCAGCCAGGGAGGGGCACAGCCAAATGAAAAACTGTTTTTT.

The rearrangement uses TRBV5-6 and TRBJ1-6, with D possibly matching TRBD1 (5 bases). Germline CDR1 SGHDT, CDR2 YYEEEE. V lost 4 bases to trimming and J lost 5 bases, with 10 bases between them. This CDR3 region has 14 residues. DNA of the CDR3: TGTGCCAGCAGCCCGGGACGCCATAATTCACCCCTCCACTTT. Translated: CASSPGRHNSPLHF.

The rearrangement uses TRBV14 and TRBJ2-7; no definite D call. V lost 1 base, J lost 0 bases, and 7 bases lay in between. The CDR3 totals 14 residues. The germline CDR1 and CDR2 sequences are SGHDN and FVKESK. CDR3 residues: CASSQVSSSYEQYF. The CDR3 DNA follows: TGTGCCAGCAGCCAAGTATCTTCCTCCTACGAGCAGTACTTC.

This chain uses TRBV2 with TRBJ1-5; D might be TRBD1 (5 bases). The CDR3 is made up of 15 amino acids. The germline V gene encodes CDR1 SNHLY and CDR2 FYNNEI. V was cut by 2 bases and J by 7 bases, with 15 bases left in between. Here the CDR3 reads CASSESGGVGQPQHF. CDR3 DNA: TGTGCCAGCAGTGAAAGTGGAGGGGTCGGGCAGCCCCAGCATTTT.

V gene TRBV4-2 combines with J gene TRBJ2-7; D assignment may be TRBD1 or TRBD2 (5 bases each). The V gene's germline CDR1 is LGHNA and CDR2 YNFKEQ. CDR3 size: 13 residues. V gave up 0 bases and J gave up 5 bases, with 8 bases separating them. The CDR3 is CASSQDRGDEQYF. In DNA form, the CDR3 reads TGTGCCAGCAGCCAAGATAGAGGGGACGAGCAGTACTTC.

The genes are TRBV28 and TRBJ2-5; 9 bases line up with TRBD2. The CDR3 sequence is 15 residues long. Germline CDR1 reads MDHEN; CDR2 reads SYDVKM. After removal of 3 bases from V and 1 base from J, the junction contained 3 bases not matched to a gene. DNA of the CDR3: TGTGCCAGCAGTTTTCGAGCGGGGGGCCAAGAGACCCAGTACTTC. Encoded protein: CASSFRAGGQETQYF. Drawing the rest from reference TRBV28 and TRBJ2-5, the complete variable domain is DVKVTQSSRYLVKRTGEKVFLECVQDMDHENMFWYRQDPGLGLRLIYFSYDVKMKEKGDIPEGYSVSREKKERFSLILESASTNQTSMYLCASSFRAGGQETQYFGPGTRLLVL.